The entry below gives a single TCR beta chain sequence along with its context. The sample originates from a study of blood T cell repertoires in COVID-19. The CDR3 consists of 11 residues. Germline CDR1 is LGHDT and CDR2 is YNNKEL (reference sequence). The V end lost 2 bases, the J end lost 10 bases, and 8 bases lay between the germline ends. The method was immunoSEQ multiplex PCR; TCRdb's version includes in-frame clones alone and lacks a portion of them. The table records some 200,000 clones, 86% of them present only once. This sequence was found in an elderly woman in a cohort sampled during active or convalescent COVID-19. Material for sequencing was peripheral blood. The gene calls are TRBV3-1 (or the pseudogene TRBV3-2) and TRBJ1-2; possible D gene TRBD1, 5 bases. The CDR3 nucleotides are TGTGCCAGCAGCCAATTCAGGGACTACACCTTC. Protein: CASSQFRDYTF.